Ten or more counts support the clone carrying this TCR beta chain. Its antigen remains unknown. The data belong to a study of T cells in Graves' hyperthyroidism and ophthalmopathy. Study-wide points: Ophthalmopathy onset followed model prediction by a median around 6.9 months.

The source material, RNA transcripts, was used to amplify TCR beta CDR3 regions. When the TCR CDR3 underwent first-round RT-PCR, the HTBI primer set was used. TCRdb processed the multiplex PCR reads anew with MiXCR; each CDR3 protein has one entry. The data contain 660,000 or so distinct CDR3 sequences, about 45% of them singletons. The V and J ends lost 4 bases and 2 bases, in that order; junction bases with no gene match: 4. Germline CDR1 SQVTM, CDR2 ANQGSEA. The CDR3 is made up of 13 amino acids. Patients were excluded for uncontrolled infection, other autoimmune disease, pregnancy or lactation. Clinical symptoms, serum thyroxine, TRAb, thyroid ultrasound and orbital computed tomography informed diagnoses.

The source is an adult man with Graves' disease, either hyperthyroidism or ophthalmopathy (not recorded which). V and J are TRBV29-1 and TRBJ2-7; 8 positions match TRBD2. The sample comprised peripheral blood or thyroid tissue (not recorded which). CDR3: CSVGSGGTYEQYF. The CDR3 nucleotides read TGCAGCGTTGGGAGCGGGGGAACCTACGAGCAGTACTTC.